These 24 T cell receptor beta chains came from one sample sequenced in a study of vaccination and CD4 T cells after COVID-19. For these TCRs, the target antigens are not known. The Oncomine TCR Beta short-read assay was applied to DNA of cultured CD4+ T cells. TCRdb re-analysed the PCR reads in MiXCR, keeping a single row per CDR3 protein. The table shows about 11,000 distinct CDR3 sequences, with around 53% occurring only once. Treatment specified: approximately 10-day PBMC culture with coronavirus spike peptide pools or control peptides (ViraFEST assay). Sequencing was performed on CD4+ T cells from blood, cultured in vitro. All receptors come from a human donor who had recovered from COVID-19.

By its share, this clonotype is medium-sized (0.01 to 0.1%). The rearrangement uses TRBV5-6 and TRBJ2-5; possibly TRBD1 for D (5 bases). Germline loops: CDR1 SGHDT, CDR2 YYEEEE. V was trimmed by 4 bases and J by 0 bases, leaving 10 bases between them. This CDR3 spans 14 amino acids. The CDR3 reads CASSPTQDQETQYF. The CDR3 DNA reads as TGTGCCAGCAGCCCCACACAGGACCAAGAGACCCAGTACTTC.

CDR3 sequence (DNA): TGTGCCTTAGCTACTAGCGGGATCACAGATACGCAGTATTTT. It specifies CALATSGITDTQYF. The chain is built from TRBV30 and TRBJ2-3; 10 positions agree with TRBD2. V lost 7 bases, J lost 2 bases, and 6 bases stayed unmatched. This CDR3 contains 14 residues. CDR1 is GTSNPN and CDR2 is SVGIG in the germline V gene (reference sequence).

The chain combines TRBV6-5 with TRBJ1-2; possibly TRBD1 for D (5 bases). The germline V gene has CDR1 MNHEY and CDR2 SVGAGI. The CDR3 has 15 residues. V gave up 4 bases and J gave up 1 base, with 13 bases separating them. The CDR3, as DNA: TGTGCCAGCAGTTCGTCAAGACAGATTAACTATGGCTACACCTTC. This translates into CASSSSRQINYGYTF.

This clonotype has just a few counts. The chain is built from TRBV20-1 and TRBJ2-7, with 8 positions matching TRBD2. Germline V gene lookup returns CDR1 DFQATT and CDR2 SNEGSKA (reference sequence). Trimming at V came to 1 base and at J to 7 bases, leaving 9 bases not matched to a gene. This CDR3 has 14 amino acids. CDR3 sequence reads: CSARGLASRYEQYF. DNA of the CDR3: TGCAGTGCTAGAGGACTAGCGTCGAGGTATGAGCAGTACTTC.

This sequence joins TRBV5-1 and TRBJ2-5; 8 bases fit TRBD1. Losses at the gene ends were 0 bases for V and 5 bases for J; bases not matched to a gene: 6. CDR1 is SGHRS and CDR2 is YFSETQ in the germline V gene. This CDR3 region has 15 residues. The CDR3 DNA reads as TGCGCCAGCAGCTTGGCTACAGGGGGAACGGAGACCCAGTACTTC. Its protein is CASSLATGGTETQYF.

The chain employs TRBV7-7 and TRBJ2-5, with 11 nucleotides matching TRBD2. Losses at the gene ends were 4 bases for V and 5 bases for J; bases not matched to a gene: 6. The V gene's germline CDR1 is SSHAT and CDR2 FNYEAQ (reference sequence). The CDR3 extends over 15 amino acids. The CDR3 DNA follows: TGTGCCAGCAGCTATACTAGCGGGAGTCTTGAGACCCAGTACTTC. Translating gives CASSYTSGSLETQYF.

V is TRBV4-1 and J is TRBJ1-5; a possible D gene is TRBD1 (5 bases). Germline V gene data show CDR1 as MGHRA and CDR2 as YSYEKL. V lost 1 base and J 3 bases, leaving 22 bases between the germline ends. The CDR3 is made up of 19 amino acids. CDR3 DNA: TGCGCCAGCAGCCAAGGTTTTTCGCGGGGGAGTAATAACAATCAGCCCCAGCATTTT. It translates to CASSQGFSRGSNNNQPQHF.

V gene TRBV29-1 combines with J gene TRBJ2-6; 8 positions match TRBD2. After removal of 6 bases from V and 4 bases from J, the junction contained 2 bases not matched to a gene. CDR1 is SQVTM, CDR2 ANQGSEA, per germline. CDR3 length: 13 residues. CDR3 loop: CSVAGAGANVLTF. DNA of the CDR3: TGCAGCGTAGCGGGAGCCGGGGCCAACGTCCTGACTTTC. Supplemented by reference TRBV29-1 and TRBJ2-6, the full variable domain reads SAVISQKPSRDICQRGTSLTIQCQVDSQVTMMFWYRQQPGQSLTLIATANQGSEATYESGFVIDKFPISRPNLTFSTLTVSNMSPEDSSIYLCSVAGAGANVLTFGAGSRLTVL.

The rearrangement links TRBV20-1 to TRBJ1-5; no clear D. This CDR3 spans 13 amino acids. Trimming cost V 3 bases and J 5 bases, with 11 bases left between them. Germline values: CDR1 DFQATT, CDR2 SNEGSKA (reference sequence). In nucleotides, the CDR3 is TGCAGTGCTAGGTCTGAAACCGATCAGCCCCAGCATTTT. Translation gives CSARSETDQPQHF.

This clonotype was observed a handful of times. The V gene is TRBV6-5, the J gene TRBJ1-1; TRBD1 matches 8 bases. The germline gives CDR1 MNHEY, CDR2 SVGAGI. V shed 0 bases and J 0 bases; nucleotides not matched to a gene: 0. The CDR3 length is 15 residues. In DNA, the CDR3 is TGTGCCAGCAGTTACTCGGGACAGGTGAACACTGAAGCTTTCTTT. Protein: CASSYSGQVNTEAFF.

The CDR3 region is CASSEGLGLDTQYF. The CDR3 coding sequence is TGTGCCAGCAGCGAGGGACTAGGGCTGGATACGCAGTATTTT. The chain links TRBV27 to TRBJ2-3; TRBD2 matches at 8 bases. The CDR3 covers 14 residues. J was trimmed by 6 bases and V by 6 bases; bases with no gene match: 8. Germline V gives CDR1 MNHEY, CDR2 SMNVEV (reference sequence).

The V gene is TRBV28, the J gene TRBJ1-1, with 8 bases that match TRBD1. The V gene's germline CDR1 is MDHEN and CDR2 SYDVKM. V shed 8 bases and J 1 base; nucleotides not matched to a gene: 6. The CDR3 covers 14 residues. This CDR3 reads CASPPRGQNTEAFF. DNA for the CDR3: TGTGCCAGCCCTCCCAGGGGGCAGAACACTGAAGCTTTCTTT. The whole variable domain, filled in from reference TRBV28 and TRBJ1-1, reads DVKVTQSSRYLVKRTGEKVFLECVQDMDHENMFWYRQDPGLGLRLIYFSYDVKMKEKGDIPEGYSVSREKKERFSLILESASTNQTSMYLCASPPRGQNTEAFFGQGTRLTVV.

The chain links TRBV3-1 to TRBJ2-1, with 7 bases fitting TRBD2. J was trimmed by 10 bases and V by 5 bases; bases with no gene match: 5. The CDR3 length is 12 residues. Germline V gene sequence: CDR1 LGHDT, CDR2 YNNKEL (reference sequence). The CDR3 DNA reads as TGTGCCAGCAGCTTGAGCGGGACGGAGCAGTTCTTC. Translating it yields CASSLSGTEQFF.

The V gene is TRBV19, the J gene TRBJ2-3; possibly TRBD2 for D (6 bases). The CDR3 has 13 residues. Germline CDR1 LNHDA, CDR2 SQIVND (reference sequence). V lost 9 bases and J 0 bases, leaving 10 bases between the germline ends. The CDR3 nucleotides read TGTGCCAGGGGACTGGCTAGCACAGATACGCAGTATTTT. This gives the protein CARGLASTDTQYF. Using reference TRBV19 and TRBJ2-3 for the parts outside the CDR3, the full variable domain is DGGITQSPKYLFRKEGQNVTLSCEQNLNHDAMYWYRQDPGQGLRLIYYSQIVNDFQKGDIAEGYSVSREKKESFPLTVTSAQKNPTAFYLCARGLASTDTQYFGPGTRLTVL.

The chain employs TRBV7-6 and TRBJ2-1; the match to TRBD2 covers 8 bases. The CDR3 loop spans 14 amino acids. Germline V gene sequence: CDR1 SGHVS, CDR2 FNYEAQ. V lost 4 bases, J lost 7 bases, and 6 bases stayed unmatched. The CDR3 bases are TGTGCCAGCAGCTCCTGGACTAGCCCGAATGAGCAGTTCTTC. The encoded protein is CASSSWTSPNEQFF.

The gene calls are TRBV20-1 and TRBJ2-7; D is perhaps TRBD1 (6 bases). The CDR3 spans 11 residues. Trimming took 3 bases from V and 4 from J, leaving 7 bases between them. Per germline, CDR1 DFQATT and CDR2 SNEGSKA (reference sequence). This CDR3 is CSARDSYEQYF. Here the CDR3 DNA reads TGCAGTGCTAGGGACAGTTACGAGCAGTACTTC.

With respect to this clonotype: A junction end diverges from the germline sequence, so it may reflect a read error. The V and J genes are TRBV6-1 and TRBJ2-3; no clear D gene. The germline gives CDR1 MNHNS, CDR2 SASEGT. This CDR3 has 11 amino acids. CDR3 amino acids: CASIETDTQYF. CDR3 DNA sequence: TGTGCCAGCATTGAAACAGATACGCAGTATTTT.

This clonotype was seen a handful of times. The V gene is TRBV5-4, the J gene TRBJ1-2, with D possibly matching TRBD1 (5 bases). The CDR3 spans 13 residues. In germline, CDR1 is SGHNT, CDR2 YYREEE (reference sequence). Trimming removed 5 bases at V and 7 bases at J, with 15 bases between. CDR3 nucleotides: TGTGCCAGCAGTCTGGGGGGGGGAGGTGGCTACACCTTC. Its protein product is CASSLGGGGGYTF.

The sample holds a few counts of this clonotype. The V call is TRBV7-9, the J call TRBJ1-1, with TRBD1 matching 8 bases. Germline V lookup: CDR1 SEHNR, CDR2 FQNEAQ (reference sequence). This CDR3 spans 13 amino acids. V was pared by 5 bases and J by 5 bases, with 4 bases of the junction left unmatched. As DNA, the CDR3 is TGTGCCAGCAGCCCCCAGGGGGCTACTGAAGCTTTCTTT. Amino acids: CASSPQGATEAFF.

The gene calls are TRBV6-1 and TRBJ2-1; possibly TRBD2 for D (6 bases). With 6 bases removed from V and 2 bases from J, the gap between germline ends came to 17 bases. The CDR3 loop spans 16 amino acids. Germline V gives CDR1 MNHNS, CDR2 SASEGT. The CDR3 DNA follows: TGTGCCAGCAGACTTGAATCTAGCGCTACCTACAATGAGCAGTTCTTC. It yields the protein CASRLESSATYNEQFF.

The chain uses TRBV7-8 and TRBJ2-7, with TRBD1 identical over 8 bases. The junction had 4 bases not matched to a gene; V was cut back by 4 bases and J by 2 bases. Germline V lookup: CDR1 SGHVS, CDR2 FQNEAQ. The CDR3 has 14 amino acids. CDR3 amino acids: CASSSRTGTYEQYF. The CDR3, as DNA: TGTGCCAGCAGCTCGAGGACAGGGACCTACGAGCAGTACTTC.

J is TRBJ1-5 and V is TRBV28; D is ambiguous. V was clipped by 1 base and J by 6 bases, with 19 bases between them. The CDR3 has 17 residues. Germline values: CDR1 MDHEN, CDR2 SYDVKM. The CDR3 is CASSLSHQAFEGQPQHF. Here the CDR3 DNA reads TGTGCCAGCAGTTTATCTCACCAGGCGTTCGAGGGTCAGCCCCAGCATTTT.

The CDR3 loop reads CASGKAGDYSPAQYF. CDR3 DNA: TGTGCCAGCGGTAAAGCGGGAGACTACTCCCCGGCCCAGTACTTC. The chain is built from TRBV27 and TRBJ2-5; 8 bases fit TRBD2. V shed 8 bases, J shed 9 bases, and the junction held 17 bases outside the gene matches. The CDR3 extends over 15 amino acids. Per germline, CDR1 MNHEY and CDR2 SMNVEV (reference sequence).

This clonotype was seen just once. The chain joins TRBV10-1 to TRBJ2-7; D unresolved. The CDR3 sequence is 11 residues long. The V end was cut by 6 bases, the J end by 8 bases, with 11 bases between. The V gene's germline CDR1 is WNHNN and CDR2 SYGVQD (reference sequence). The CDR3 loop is CASSQGSKQYF. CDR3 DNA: TGCGCCAGCAGCCAAGGATCTAAGCAGTACTTC.